The T cell receptor beta chain under discussion was sequenced for a study of blood T cell repertoires in COVID-19. Study background: Samples representing acute and convalescent COVID-19 were sourced from the United States, Italy and Spain.

V lost 5 bases to trimming and J lost 0 bases, with 11 bases between them. CDR3 length equals 15 residues. In germline, CDR1 is SGHTA, CDR2 FQGNSA. Self-reported history from a screening survey and questionnaire set each donor's cohort. Recovered participants had two consecutive negative NP/OP PCR tests, healthcare professional clearance, or symptom resolution. Study processing details: Amplification of reference gene primers was used by the study to estimate nucleated cell counts. Sequencing used immunoSEQ multiplex PCR; TCRdb keeps in-frame clones, though not all of them. V, J and clone size are those of that table, while D and trimming were read from the DNA. Counted here are 200,000 to 250,000 clones, 85% to 90% occurring once; the ten biggest clones make up more than 3.5%.

Source material: PBMCs or T cells enriched from blood (not recorded which). The chain carries TRBV7-2 and TRBJ1-5; D remains ambiguous. This clonotype originated in a woman aged 25-40 years who had recovered from COVID-19. The CDR3 loop is CASSPVSVSNQPQHF. The CDR3 DNA reads as TGTGCCAGCAGCCCCGTGTCGGTTAGCAATCAGCCCCAGCATTTT.